The 21 T cell receptor beta chains given below trace back to one sample, sequenced in a study of cytomegalovirus exposure and HLA in healthy donors. Vbeta (60) and Jbeta (13) primers were used in the PCR. Data came from immunoSEQ multiplex PCR; TCRdb stores just in-frame clones and leaves some out. The sample contains about 120,000 clones, around three quarters of which appear only once. Sequenced input: PBMCs. All receptors come from a woman aged 50 to 60 in good health and CMV-seronegative.

The table lists this clone with a count of one. The gene calls are TRBV19 and TRBJ1-1; D is undetermined. V was clipped by 5 bases and J by 1 base, with 11 bases between them. CDR3 length equals 14 residues. The germline V gene has CDR1 LNHDA and CDR2 SQIVND (reference sequence). CDR3 residues: CASSAGGGNTEAFF. The CDR3 DNA is TGTGCCAGTAGTGCGGGCGGAGGGAACACTGAAGCTTTCTTT.

The chain couples TRBV5-1 to TRBJ2-3, with 12 nucleotides matching TRBD2. J lost 2 bases, V lost 4 bases, and 5 bases had no gene match. The CDR3 extends over 16 amino acids. The germline CDR1 and CDR2 sequences are SGHRS and YFSETQ. CDR3 sequence: CASSRTSGTYTDTQYF. The DNA of the CDR3 is TGCGCCAGCAGCAGGACTAGCGGGACCTACACAGATACGCAGTATTTT.

With respect to this clone: One end of the junction does not line up with germline, which may come from a read error. This chain connects TRBV7-9 to TRBJ1-1; D is undetermined. Germline CDR1 reads SEHNR; CDR2 reads FQNEAQ (reference sequence). The CDR3 sequence is 10 residues long. CDR3 loop: CSSSFGEAFF. The CDR3 nucleotides are TGTTCCAGCAGCTTCGGTGAAGCTTTCTTT.

The chain has TRBV4-2 and TRBJ2-3; 8 positions agree with TRBD2. The ends lost 1 base at V and 3 bases at J; junction bases unmatched: 0. There are 14 residues in the CDR3. In germline, CDR1 is LGHNA, CDR2 YNFKEQ. The CDR3 region has the DNA TGTGCCAGCAGCCAAGTAGCGGGAACAGATACGCAGTATTTT. It translates to CASSQVAGTDTQYF.

A single count supports this clone. Mismatch with germline at one junction end may stem from a read error. V is TRBV7-9 and J is TRBJ2-5; TRBD2 aligns across 8 bases. TRBJ2-7 explains the end of the DNA better; the J call may be wrong. This CDR3 comprises 17 residues. The germline V gene has CDR1 SEHNR and CDR2 FQNEAQ (reference sequence). Written as DNA, the CDR3 is TGTTCCAGCAGCTTCCAGCTGCGGGAGGCCCGTGCCTACGAGCAGTACTTC. It is translated as CSSSFQLREARAYEQYF.

The genes are TRBV5-6 and TRBJ2-1; TRBD2 might be the D (5 bases). V lost 0 bases and J lost 0, with 10 bases in between. The germline V gene encodes CDR1 SGHDT and CDR2 YYEEEE. This CDR3 has 16 amino acids. Written as DNA, the CDR3 is TGTGCCAGCAGCTTGGTGGGCGGGTACTCCTACAATGAGCAGTTCTTC. This translates into CASSLVGGYSYNEQFF.

This clone was found a few times. V and J are TRBV5-1 and TRBJ2-2, with 7 bases identical to TRBD2. Germline trimming cut 1 base from V and 6 bases from J; bases unmatched to any gene: 6. This CDR3 spans 15 amino acids. Germline V gives CDR1 SGHRS, CDR2 YFSETQ. For the CDR3, the DNA is TGCGCCAGCAGCTTGACTAGCGTAAACGCCGGGGAGCTGTTTTTT. This translates into CASSLTSVNAGELFF.

V usage is TRBV10-2 and J usage is TRBJ2-7; 10 bases fit TRBD1. The CDR3 loop spans 16 amino acids. Germline CDR1 and CDR2: WSHSY and SAAADI. The V segment lost 7 bases and the J segment 3 bases; nucleotides outside the gene matches: 12. CDR3 region: CASMQPGTGVFYEQYF. CDR3 nucleotides: TGCGCCAGCATGCAGCCGGGGACAGGGGTCTTCTACGAGCAGTACTTC.

This chain connects TRBV28 to TRBJ1-2, with D maybe TRBD1 (5 bases). CDR1 is MDHEN and CDR2 is SYDVKM in the germline V gene. The V and J ends lost 5 bases and 6 bases respectively, with 22 bases between them. This CDR3 has 16 amino acids. The CDR3: CASSPPPSRDLDGYTF. For the CDR3, the DNA is TGTGCCAGCAGTCCCCCTCCGTCCCGGGACTTGGATGGCTACACCTTC.

This clone appeared a single time. The chain uses TRBV18 and TRBJ2-5; TRBD1 is a possible D gene (6 bases). The CDR3 is 14 residues long. V was trimmed by 3 bases and J by 0 bases, leaving 8 bases between them. Germline loops: CDR1 KGHSH, CDR2 LQKENI. This chain's CDR3 is CASSPGQYQETQYF. CDR3 bases: TGTGCCAGCTCACCTGGACAGTACCAAGAGACCCAGTACTTC.

The chain couples TRBV28 to TRBJ2-7; 13 bases map to TRBD2. The length of the CDR3 is 15 residues. V lost 4 bases to trimming and J lost 4 bases; unmatched junction nucleotides: 4. CDR1 and CDR2 (germline): MDHEN, SYDVKM. The CDR3 loop is CASSWTSGSGYEQYF. The CDR3 coding sequence is TGTGCCAGCAGTTGGACTAGCGGGAGTGGATACGAGCAGTACTTC. Supplemented by reference TRBV28 and TRBJ2-7, the full variable domain reads DVKVTQSSRYLVKRTGEKVFLECVQDMDHENMFWYRQDPGLGLRLIYFSYDVKMKEKGDIPEGYSVSREKKERFSLILESASTNQTSMYLCASSWTSGSGYEQYFGPGTRLTVT.

The rearrangement links TRBV6-5 to TRBJ1-6; possible D gene TRBD1, 5 bases. The CDR3 spans 15 residues. Germline loops: CDR1 MNHEY, CDR2 SVGAGI. Trimming took off 2 bases at V and 8 bases at J, with 13 bases between the two ends. The CDR3 DNA is TGTGCCAGCAGTTACCGCCAGGGCGGGGATTCACCCCTCCACTTT. It translates to CASSYRQGGDSPLHF.

The chain carries TRBV28 and TRBJ2-7; 10 positions agree with TRBD2. CDR1 is MDHEN, CDR2 SYDVKM, per germline. This CDR3 spans 17 amino acids. V trimming: 4 bases; J trimming: 3 bases; junction bases outside the gene matches: 12. CDR3 loop: CASSSPKQAGGGYEQYF. The CDR3 DNA follows: TGTGCCAGCAGTTCCCCGAAACAAGCGGGAGGGGGCTACGAGCAGTACTTC.

This clone was recorded only once. This sequence joins TRBV29-1 and TRBJ2-1, with TRBD2 matching over 7 bases. This CDR3 is 12 amino acids long. Germline V gene sequence: CDR1 SQVTM, CDR2 ANQGSEA. V lost 5 bases, J lost 6 bases, and 4 bases stayed unmatched. The CDR3 is CSVPPGGNEQFF. The CDR3 coding sequence is TGCAGCGTTCCCCCGGGGGGCAATGAGCAGTTCTTC.

This clone was seen only a few times. The rearrangement joins TRBV4-1 to TRBJ2-7; D is unresolved. Germline CDR1 reads MGHRA; CDR2 reads YSYEKL. CDR3 length: 13 residues. The germline V and J ends were trimmed by 1 base and 3 bases, with 7 bases remaining between them. The CDR3 DNA follows: TGCGCCAGCAGCCAAGCCGTCGGCTACGAGCAGTACTTC. The encoded protein is CASSQAVGYEQYF.

The sample holds a few counts of this clone. This chain links TRBV7-9 with TRBJ1-2, with TRBD1 matching over 10 bases. This CDR3 comprises 16 residues. The V segment lost 5 bases and the J segment 8 bases; nucleotides outside the gene matches: 14. Germline values: CDR1 SEHNR, CDR2 FQNEAQ (reference sequence). CDR3 coding DNA: TGTGCCAGCAGCCGAGACGGGACAGGGGATTTGCGGGGCTACACCTTC. Its protein is CASSRDGTGDLRGYTF.

This rearrangement joins TRBV15 to TRBJ1-1; a possible D gene is TRBD1 (5 bases). Germline V gives CDR1 LNHNV, CDR2 YYDKDF (reference sequence). The length of the CDR3 is 15 residues. Trimming shortened V by 5 bases and J by 1 base, and 14 bases separated the two germline ends. CDR3 in amino acids: CATSAGQGRNTEAFF. In nucleotides, the CDR3 is TGTGCCACCAGCGCGGGGCAAGGACGGAACACTGAAGCTTTCTTT. The complete variable domain, with remaining parts taken from reference TRBV15 and TRBJ1-1, reads DAMVIQNPRYQVTQFGKPVTLSCSQTLNHNVMYWYQQKSSQAPKLLFHYYDKDFNNEADTPDNFQSRRPNTSFCFLDIRSPGLGDTAMYLCATSAGQGRNTEAFFGQGTRLTVV.

The CDR3 DNA sequence: TGTGCCAGCAGCTTAGAACAGGCCTACTATGGCTACACCTTC. It codes for CASSLEQAYYGYTF. The chain couples TRBV11-2 to TRBJ1-2; TRBD1 might be the D (5 bases). The CDR3 extends over 14 amino acids. With 0 bases removed from V and 3 bases from J, the gap between germline ends came to 8 bases. Germline CDR1 is SGHAT and CDR2 is FQNNGV.

This rearrangement joins TRBV9 to TRBJ2-5; the match to TRBD2 covers 12 bases. V dropped 3 bases and J dropped 2; count of bases not matched to a gene: 2. CDR1 and CDR2 from the germline V gene are SGDLS and YYNGEE. CDR3 size: 15 residues. CDR3 loop: CASSALAGGQETQYF. The CDR3 nucleotides read TGTGCCAGCAGCGCTCTAGCGGGAGGGCAAGAGACCCAGTACTTC.

This clone has just a few counts. The chain has TRBV6-1 and TRBJ1-5; a weak D match, TRBD1 (5 bases). Per the germline V gene, CDR1 is MNHNS and CDR2 is SASEGT. Trimming shortened V by 9 bases and J by 5 bases, and 14 bases separated the two germline ends. The CDR3 covers 13 residues. CDR3 DNA sequence: TGTGCCAGTGACCGGGGGGTAGATCAGCCCCAGCATTTT. As protein: CASDRGVDQPQHF.

The chain employs TRBV7-3 and TRBJ2-1; D is possibly TRBD1 (5 bases). The CDR3 runs 15 residues. Trimming shortened V by 5 bases and J by 7 bases, and 18 bases separated the two germline ends. Germline CDR1 and CDR2: SGHTA and FQGTGA. The CDR3 DNA sequence: TGTGCCAGCAGCCTCATGTTAGGGGTGGGGAATGAGCAGTTCTTC. Residues: CASSLMLGVGNEQFF.